One sample yielded the 7 T cell receptor beta chains listed below, sequenced in a study of blood T cell repertoires in COVID-19. Here immunoSEQ multiplex PCR was the method, and the copy in TCRdb shows in-frame clones only, minus some. The sample records some 140,000 clones, 80% to 85% being singletons. The sequencing input was PBMCs or T cells enriched from blood (not recorded which). These receptors were collected from a man under 40 who had recovered from COVID-19.

The genes are TRBV11-3 and TRBJ2-1, with 9 bases matching TRBD1. The CDR3 has 16 residues. Germline CDR1 is SGHNT and CDR2 is YENEEA. The J segment lost 0 bases and the V segment lost 4 bases, leaving 4 bases of the junction unmatched. The CDR3 spells CASSSGQGLSYNEQFF. For the CDR3, the DNA is TGTGCCAGCAGCTCGGGACAGGGCCTCTCCTACAATGAGCAGTTCTTC.

The chain has TRBV5-1 and TRBJ1-6; D not certain. Trimming left V 0 bases short and J 0 bases short, with 7 bases between. The CDR3 sequence is 16 residues long. The V gene's germline CDR1 is SGHRS and CDR2 YFSETQ. CDR3 protein: CASSLGWSSYNSPLHF. The CDR3 nucleotides read TGCGCCAGCAGCTTGGGGTGGAGCTCCTATAATTCACCCCTCCACTTT.

This sequence joins TRBV7-9 and TRBJ1-1, with TRBD1 as a possible D gene (5 bases). The CDR3 consists of 15 residues. CDR1 SEHNR and CDR2 FQNEAQ come from the germline V gene (reference sequence). Trimming took 5 bases from V and 3 from J, leaving 16 bases between them. CDR3 sequence reads: CASSPRRGGDTEAFF. CDR3 in DNA: TGTGCCAGCAGCCCCCGTAGGGGTGGGGACACTGAAGCTTTCTTT.

V is TRBV6-2 or TRBV6-3 and J is TRBJ1-1; 10 bases line up with TRBD1. In germline, CDR1 is MNHEY, CDR2 SVGEGT. The V and J ends lost 2 bases and 0 bases, in that order; junction bases with no gene match: 9. The CDR3 runs 18 residues. The CDR3 nucleotides are TGTGCCAGCAGTTACACCCCGGGACAGGGGATATTGAACACTGAAGCTTTCTTT. Protein: CASSYTPGQGILNTEAFF.

The chain employs TRBV7-3 and TRBJ2-1, with unresolved D. CDR3 length: 15 residues. V lost 4 bases and J lost 5, with 15 bases in between. Per germline, CDR1 SGHTA and CDR2 FQGTGA. The CDR3 coding sequence is TGTGCCAGCAGCTATCCCAACTCGCCCAACAATGAGCAGTTCTTC. Translated, it gives CASSYPNSPNNEQFF. The variable domain in full, with the rest retrieved from reference TRBV7-3 and TRBJ2-1, is GAGVSQTPSNKVTEKGKYVELRCDPISGHTALYWYRQSLGQGPEFLIYFQGTGAADDSGLPNDRFFAVRPEGSVSTLKIQRTERGDSAVYLCASSYPNSPNNEQFFGPGTRLTVL.

The chain joins TRBV5-4 to TRBJ1-2, with D possibly being TRBD1 (5 bases). V lost 4 bases and J 3 bases, leaving 13 bases between the germline ends. The CDR3 runs to 14 residues. Germline loops: CDR1 SGHNT, CDR2 YYREEE (reference sequence). The CDR3 is CASSNGHTDYGYTF. The DNA for the CDR3 is TGTGCCAGCAGCAATGGACACACGGACTATGGCTACACCTTC.

The chain has TRBV5-6 and TRBJ2-3, with D uncertain. Germline CDR1 reads SGHDT; CDR2 reads YYEEEE. This CDR3 has 16 amino acids. With 0 bases removed from V and 0 bases from J, the gap between germline ends came to 11 bases. The CDR3 here is CASSLDAPTSTDTQYF. As DNA, the CDR3 is TGTGCCAGCAGCTTGGACGCTCCAACTAGCACAGATACGCAGTATTTT.